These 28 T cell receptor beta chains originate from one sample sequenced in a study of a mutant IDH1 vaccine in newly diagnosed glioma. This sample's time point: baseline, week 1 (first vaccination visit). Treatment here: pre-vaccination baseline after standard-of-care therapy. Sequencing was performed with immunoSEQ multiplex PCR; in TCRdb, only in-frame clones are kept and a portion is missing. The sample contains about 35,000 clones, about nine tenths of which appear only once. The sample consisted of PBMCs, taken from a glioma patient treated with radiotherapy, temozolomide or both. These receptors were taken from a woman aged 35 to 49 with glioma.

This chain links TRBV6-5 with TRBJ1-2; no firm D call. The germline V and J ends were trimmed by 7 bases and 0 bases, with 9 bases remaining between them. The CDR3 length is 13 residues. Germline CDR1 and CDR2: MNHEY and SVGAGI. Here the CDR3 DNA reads TGTGCCAGCACCCGGGAGCCTAACTATGGCTACACCTTC. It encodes CASTREPNYGYTF.

DNA of the CDR3: TGTGCCAGCAGCCGCGGACAGGGAGGCGTCACTGAAGCTTTCTTT. Residues: CASSRGQGGVTEAFF. The gene calls are TRBV14 and TRBJ1-1; 8 bases are shared with TRBD1. V trimming: 4 bases; J trimming: 4 bases; junction bases outside the gene matches: 8. Per the germline V gene, CDR1 is SGHDN and CDR2 is FVKESK. The CDR3 consists of 15 residues.

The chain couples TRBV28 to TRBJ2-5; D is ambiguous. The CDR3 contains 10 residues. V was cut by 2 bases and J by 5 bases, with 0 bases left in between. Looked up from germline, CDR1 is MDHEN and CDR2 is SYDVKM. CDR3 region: CASSLETQYF. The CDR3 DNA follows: TGTGCCAGCAGTTTAGAGACCCAGTACTTC.

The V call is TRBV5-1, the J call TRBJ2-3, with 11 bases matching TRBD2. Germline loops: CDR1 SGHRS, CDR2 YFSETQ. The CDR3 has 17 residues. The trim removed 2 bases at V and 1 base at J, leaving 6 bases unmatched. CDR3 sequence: CASSFTSGGRGTDTQYF. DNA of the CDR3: TGCGCCAGCAGCTTTACTAGCGGGGGCCGAGGCACAGATACGCAGTATTTT.

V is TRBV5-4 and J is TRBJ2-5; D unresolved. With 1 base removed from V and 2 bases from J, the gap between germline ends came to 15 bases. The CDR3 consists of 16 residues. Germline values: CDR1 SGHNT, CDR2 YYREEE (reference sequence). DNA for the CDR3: TGTGCCAGCAGCTTGCCCGGCGCTACTCTTCAAGAGACCCAGTACTTC. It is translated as CASSLPGATLQETQYF.

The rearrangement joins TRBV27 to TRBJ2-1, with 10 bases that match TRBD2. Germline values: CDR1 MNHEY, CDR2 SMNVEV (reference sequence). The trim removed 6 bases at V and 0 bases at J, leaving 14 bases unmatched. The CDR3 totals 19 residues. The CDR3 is CASSVSGGTYRFSYNEQFF. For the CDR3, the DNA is TGTGCCAGCAGCGTTAGCGGGGGGACTTACCGCTTCTCCTACAATGAGCAGTTCTTC.

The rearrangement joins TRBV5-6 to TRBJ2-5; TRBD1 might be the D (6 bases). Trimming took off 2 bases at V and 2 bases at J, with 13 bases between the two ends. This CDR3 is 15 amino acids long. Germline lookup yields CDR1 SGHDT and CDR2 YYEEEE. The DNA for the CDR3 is TGTGCCAGCAGCTTACCCCGCGGACAGCAAGAGACCCAGTACTTC. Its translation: CASSLPRGQQETQYF.

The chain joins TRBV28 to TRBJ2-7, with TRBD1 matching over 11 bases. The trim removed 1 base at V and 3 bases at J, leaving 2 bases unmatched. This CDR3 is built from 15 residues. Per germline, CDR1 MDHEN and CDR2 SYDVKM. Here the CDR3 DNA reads TGTGCCAGCAGTTTATCCGGGACAGGGGGCTACGAGCAGTACTTC. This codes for CASSLSGTGGYEQYF. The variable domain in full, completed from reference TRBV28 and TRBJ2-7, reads DVKVTQSSRYLVKRTGEKVFLECVQDMDHENMFWYRQDPGLGLRLIYFSYDVKMKEKGDIPEGYSVSREKKERFSLILESASTNQTSMYLCASSLSGTGGYEQYFGPGTRLTVT.

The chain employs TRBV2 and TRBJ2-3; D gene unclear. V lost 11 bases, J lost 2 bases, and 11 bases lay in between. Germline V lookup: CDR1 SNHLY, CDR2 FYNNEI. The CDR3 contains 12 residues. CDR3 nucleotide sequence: TGTGCCTCCACAGCCTACACAGATACGCAGTATTTT. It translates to CASTAYTDTQYF.

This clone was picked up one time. The CDR3 sequence is CASSEAWGANYEQYF. Here the CDR3 DNA reads TGTGCCAGCAGTGAAGCGTGGGGGGCAAACTACGAGCAGTACTTC. This chain joins TRBV6-1 and TRBJ2-7; D might be TRBD1 or TRBD2, each matching 6 bases. The CDR3 is 15 residues long. Germline lookup yields CDR1 MNHNS and CDR2 SASEGT. The V and J ends lost 0 bases and 3 bases respectively, with 12 bases between them.

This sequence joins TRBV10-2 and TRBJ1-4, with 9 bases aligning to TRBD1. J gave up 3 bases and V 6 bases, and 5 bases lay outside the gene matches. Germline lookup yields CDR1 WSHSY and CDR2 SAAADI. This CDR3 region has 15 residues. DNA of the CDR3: TGCGCCAGCAGGGGTGGACAGGGGCCTAATGAAAAACTGTTTTTT. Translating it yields CASRGGQGPNEKLFF.

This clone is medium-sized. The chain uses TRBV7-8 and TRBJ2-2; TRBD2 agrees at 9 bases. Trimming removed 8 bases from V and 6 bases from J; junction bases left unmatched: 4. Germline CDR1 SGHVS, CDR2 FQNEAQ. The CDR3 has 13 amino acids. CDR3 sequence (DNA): TGTGCCAGCGGTCGACTAGCGGCCGGGGAGCTGTTTTTT. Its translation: CASGRLAAGELFF.

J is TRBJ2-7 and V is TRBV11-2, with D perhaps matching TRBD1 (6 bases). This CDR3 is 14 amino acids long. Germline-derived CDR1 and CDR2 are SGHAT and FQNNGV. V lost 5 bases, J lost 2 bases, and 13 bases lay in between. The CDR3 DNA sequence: TGTGCCAGCAGCCCACGGACAGTGGCCTACGAGCAGTACTTC. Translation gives CASSPRTVAYEQYF.

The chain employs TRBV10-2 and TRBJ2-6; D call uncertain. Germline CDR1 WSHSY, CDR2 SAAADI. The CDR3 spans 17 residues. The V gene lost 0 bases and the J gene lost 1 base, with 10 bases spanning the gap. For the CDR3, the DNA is TGCGCCAGCAGTGAGTCCCGGACGACGTCTGGGGCCAACGTCCTGACTTTC. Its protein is CASSESRTTSGANVLTF.

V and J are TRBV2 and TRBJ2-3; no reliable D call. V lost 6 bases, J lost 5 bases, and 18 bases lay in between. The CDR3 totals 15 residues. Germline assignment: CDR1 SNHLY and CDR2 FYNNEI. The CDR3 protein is CASSSSKWAEDTQYF. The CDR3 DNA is TGTGCCAGCAGCTCCTCTAAATGGGCTGAAGATACGCAGTATTTT. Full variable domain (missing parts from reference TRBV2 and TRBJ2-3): EPEVTQTPSHQVTQMGQEVILRCVPISNHLYFYWYRQILGQKVEFLVSFYNNEISEKSEIFDDQFSVERPDGSNFTLKIRSTKLEDSAMYFCASSSSKWAEDTQYFGPGTRLTVL.

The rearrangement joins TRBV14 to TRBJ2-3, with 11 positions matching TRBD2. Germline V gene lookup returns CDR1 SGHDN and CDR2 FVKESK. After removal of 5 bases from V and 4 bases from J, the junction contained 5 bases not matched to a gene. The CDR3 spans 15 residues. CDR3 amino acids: CASSLLLAGADTQYF. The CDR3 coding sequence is TGTGCCAGCAGCTTGTTACTAGCGGGAGCAGATACGCAGTATTTT. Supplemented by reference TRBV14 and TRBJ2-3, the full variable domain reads EAGVTQFPSHSVIEKGQTVTLRCDPISGHDNLYWYRRVMGKEIKFLLHFVKESKQDESGMPNNRFLAERTGGTYSTLKVQPAELEDSGVYFCASSLLLAGADTQYFGPGTRLTVL.

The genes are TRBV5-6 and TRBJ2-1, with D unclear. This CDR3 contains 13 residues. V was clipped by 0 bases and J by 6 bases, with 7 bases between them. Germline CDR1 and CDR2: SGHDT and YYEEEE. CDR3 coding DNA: TGTGCCAGCAGCTTGGATAGTAGCAATGAGCAGTTCTTC. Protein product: CASSLDSSNEQFF.

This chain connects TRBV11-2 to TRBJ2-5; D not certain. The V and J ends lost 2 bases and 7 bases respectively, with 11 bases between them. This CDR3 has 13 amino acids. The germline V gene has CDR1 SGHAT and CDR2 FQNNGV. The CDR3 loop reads CASSLWAGGTQYF. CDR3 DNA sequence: TGTGCCAGCAGCTTATGGGCAGGTGGGACCCAGTACTTC. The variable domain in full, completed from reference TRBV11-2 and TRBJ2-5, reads EAGVAQSPRYKIIEKRQSVAFWCNPISGHATLYWYQQILGQGPKLLIQFQNNGVVDDSQLPKDRFSAERLKGVDSTLKIQPAKLEDSAVYLCASSLWAGGTQYFGPGTRLLVL.

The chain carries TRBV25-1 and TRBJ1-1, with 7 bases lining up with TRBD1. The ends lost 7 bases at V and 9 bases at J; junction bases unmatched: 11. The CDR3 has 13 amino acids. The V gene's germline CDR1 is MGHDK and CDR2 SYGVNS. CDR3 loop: CASTSGTAIQAFF. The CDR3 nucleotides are TGTGCCAGCACCTCCGGGACAGCTATTCAAGCTTTCTTT. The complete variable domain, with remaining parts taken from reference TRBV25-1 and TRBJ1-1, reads EADIYQTPRYLVIGTGKKITLECSQTMGHDKMYWYQQDPGMELHLIHYSYGVNSTEKGDLSSESTVSRIRTEHFPLTLESARPSHTSQYLCASTSGTAIQAFFGQGTRLTVV.

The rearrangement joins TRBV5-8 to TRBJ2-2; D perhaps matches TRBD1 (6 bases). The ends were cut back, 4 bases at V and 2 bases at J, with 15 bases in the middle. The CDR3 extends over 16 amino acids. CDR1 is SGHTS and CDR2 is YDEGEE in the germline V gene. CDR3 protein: CASSPYRGGNTGELFF. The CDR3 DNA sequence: TGTGCCAGCAGCCCCTATCGAGGGGGAAACACCGGGGAGCTGTTTTTT.

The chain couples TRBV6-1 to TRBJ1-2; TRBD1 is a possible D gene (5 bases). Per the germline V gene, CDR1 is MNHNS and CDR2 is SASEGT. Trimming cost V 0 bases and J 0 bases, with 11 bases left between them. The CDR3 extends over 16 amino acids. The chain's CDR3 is CASSEAGTAANYGYTF. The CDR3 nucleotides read TGTGCCAGCAGTGAAGCTGGGACCGCCGCTAACTATGGCTACACCTTC.

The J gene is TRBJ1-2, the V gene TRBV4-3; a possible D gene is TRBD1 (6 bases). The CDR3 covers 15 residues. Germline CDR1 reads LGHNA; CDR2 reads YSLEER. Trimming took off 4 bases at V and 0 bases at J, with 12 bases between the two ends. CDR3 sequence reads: CASSRDRRANYGYTF. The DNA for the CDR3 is TGCGCCAGCAGCCGAGACAGGCGGGCTAACTATGGCTACACCTTC.

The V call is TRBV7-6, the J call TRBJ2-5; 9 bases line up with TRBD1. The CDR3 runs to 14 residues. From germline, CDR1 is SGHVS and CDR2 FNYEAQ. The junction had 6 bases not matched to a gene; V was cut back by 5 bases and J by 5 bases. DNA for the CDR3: TGTGCCAGCAGCGCCGACAGGGGGGTCGAGACCCAGTACTTC. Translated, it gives CASSADRGVETQYF.

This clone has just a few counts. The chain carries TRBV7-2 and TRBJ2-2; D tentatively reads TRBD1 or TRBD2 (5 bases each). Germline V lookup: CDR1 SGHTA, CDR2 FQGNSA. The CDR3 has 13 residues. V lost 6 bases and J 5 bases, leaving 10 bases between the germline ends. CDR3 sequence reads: CASRPEGTGELFF. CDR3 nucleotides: TGTGCCAGCAGACCTGAGGGGACCGGGGAGCTGTTTTTT.

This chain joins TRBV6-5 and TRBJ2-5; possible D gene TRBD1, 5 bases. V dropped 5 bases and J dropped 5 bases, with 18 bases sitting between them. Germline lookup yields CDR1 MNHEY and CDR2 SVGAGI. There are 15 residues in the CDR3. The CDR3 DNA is TGTGCCAGCAGTCTTACAGGCCTTCCTCCGGAGACCCAGTACTTC. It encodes CASSLTGLPPETQYF.

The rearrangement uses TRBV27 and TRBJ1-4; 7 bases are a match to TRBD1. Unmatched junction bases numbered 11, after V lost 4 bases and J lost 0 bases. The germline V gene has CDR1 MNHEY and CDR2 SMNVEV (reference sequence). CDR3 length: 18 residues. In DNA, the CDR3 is TGTGCCAGCAGTTCGACGGGACAGTTGGTTGCAACTAATGAAAAACTGTTTTTT. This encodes CASSSTGQLVATNEKLFF.

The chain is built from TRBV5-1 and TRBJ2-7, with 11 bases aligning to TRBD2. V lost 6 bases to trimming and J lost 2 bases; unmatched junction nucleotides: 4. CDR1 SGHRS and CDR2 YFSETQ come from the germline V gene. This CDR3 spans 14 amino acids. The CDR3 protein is CASTTTSGTYEQYF. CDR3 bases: TGCGCCAGCACCACGACTAGCGGGACCTACGAGCAGTACTTC.

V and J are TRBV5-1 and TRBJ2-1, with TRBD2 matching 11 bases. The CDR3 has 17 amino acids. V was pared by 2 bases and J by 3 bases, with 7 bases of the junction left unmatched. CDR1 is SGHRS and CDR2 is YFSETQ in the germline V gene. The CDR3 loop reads CASSLGLAGLYYNEQFF. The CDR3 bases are TGCGCCAGCAGCTTAGGACTAGCGGGCCTCTACTACAATGAGCAGTTCTTC.